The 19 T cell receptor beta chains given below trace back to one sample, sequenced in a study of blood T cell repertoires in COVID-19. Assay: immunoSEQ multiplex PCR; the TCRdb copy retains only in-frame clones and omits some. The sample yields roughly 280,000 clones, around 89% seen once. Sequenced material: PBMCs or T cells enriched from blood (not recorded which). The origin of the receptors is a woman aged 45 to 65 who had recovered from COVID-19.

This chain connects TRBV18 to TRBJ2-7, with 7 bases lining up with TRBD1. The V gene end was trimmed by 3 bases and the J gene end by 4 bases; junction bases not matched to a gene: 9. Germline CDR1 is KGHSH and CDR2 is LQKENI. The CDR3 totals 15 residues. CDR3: CASSPTPGQRYEQYF. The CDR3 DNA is TGTGCCAGCTCACCCACACCGGGACAGAGGTACGAGCAGTACTTC.

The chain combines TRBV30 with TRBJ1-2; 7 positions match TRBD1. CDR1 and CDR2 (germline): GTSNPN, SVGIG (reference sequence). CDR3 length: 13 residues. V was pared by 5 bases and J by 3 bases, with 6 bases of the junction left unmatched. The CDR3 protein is CAWVNTGDYGYTF. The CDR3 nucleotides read TGTGCCTGGGTCAATACAGGGGACTATGGCTACACCTTC.

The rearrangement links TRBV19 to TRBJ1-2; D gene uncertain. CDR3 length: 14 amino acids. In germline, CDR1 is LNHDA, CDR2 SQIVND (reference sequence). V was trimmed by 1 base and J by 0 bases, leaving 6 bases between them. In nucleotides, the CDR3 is TGTGCCAGTAGTATAGTCGGAGCTAACTATGGCTACACCTTC. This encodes CASSIVGANYGYTF.

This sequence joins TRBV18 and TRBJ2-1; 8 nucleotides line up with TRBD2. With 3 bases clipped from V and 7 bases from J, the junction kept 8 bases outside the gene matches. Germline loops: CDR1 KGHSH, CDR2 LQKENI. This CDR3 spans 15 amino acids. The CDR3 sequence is CASSPGLGSVNEQFF. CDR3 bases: TGTGCCAGCTCACCGGGACTAGGCAGTGTGAATGAGCAGTTCTTC.

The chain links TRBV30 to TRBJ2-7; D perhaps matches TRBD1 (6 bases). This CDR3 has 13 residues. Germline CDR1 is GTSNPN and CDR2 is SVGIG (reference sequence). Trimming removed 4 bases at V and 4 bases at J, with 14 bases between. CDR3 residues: CAWIGGNQYEQYF. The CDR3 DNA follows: TGTGCCTGGATAGGGGGTAACCAGTACGAGCAGTACTTC.

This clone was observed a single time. The CDR3, as DNA: TGTGCCAGCAGGGGACAGGGGGGGAATGAGCAGTTCTTC. Residues: CASRGQGGNEQFF. The J gene is TRBJ2-1, the V gene TRBV27, with 11 bases that match TRBD1. The CDR3 runs to 13 residues. Trimming at V came to 6 bases and at J to 7 bases, leaving 2 bases not matched to a gene. CDR1 is MNHEY and CDR2 is SMNVEV in the germline V gene (reference sequence).

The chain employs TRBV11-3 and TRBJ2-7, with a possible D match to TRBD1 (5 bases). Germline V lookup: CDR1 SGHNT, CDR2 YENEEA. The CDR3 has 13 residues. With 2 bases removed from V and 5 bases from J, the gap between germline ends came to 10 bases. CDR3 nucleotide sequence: TGTGCCAGCAGCTTAACACAGGTTAACGAGCAGTACTTC. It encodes CASSLTQVNEQYF.

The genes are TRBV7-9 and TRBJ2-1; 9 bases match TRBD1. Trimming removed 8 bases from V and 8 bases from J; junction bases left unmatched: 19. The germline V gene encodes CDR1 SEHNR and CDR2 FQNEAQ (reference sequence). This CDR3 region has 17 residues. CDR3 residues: CASEPTGGPTFGDEQFF. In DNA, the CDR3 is TGTGCCAGCGAACCGACAGGGGGACCTACATTCGGCGATGAGCAGTTCTTC.

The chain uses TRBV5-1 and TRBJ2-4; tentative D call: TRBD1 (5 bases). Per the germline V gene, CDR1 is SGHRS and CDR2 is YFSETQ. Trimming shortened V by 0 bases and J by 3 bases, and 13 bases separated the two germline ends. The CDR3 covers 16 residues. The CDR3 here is CASSLAGSGDKNIQYF. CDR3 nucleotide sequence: TGCGCCAGCAGCTTGGCAGGGTCTGGCGACAAAAACATTCAGTACTTC.

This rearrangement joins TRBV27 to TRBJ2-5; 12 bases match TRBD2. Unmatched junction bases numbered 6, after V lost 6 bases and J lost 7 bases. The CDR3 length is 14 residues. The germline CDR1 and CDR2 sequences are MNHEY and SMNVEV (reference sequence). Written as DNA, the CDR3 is TGTGCCAGCAGGCGACTAGCGGGAGTCGGGACCCAGTACTTC. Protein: CASRRLAGVGTQYF.

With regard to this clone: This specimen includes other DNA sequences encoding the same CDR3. This CDR3 is CASSRTGTNTEAFF. The CDR3 DNA follows: TGTGCCAGCAGTAGGACAGGGACCAACACTGAAGCTTTCTTT. This chain joins TRBV6-5 and TRBJ1-1; 8 nucleotides agree with TRBD1. There are 14 residues in the CDR3. Germline V gene lookup returns CDR1 MNHEY and CDR2 SVGAGI. J lost 2 bases, V lost 5 bases, and 4 bases had no gene match.

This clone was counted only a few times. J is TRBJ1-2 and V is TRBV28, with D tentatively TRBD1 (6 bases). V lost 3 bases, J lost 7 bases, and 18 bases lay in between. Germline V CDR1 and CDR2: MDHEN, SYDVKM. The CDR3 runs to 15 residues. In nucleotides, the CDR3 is TGTGCCAGCAGTTTCGAGTCGACAGGTCTCCGTGGCTACACCTTC. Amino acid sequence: CASSFESTGLRGYTF.

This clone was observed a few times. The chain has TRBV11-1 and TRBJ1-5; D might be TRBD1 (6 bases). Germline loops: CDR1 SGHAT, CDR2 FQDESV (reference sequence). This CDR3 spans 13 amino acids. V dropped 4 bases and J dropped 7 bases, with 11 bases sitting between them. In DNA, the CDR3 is TGTGCCAGCAGCTCAACACAGGGCCAGCCCCAGCATTTT. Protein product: CASSSTQGQPQHF.

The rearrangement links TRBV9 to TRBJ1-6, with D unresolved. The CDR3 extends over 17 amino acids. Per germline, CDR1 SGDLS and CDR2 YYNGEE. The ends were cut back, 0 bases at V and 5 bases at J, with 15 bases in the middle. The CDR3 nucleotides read TGTGCCAGCAGCGTAGGCCAGGCCCCACCTGATAATTCACCCCTCCACTTT. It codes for CASSVGQAPPDNSPLHF. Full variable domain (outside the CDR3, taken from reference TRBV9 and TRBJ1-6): DSGVTQTPKHLITATGQRVTLRCSPRSGDLSVYWYQQSLDQGLQFLIQYYNGEERAKGNILERFSAQQFPDLHSELNLSSLELGDSALYFCASSVGQAPPDNSPLHFGNGTRLTVT.

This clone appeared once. CDR3 coding DNA: TGTGCCAGCAGTTACGCAGGGACATCCTACGAGCAGTACTTC. Amino acid sequence: CASSYAGTSYEQYF. V gene TRBV6-5 combines with J gene TRBJ2-7; weak D call: TRBD1 (6 bases). With 2 bases removed from V and 1 base from J, the gap between germline ends came to 9 bases. CDR1 is MNHEY, CDR2 SVGAGI, per germline. There are 14 residues in the CDR3.

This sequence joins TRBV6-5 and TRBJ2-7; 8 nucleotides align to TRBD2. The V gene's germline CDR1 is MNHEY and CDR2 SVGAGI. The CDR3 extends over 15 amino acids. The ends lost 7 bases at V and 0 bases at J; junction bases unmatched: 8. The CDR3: CASTSGSLSSYEQYF. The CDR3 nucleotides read TGTGCCAGCACCAGCGGGAGTCTCAGCTCCTACGAGCAGTACTTC.

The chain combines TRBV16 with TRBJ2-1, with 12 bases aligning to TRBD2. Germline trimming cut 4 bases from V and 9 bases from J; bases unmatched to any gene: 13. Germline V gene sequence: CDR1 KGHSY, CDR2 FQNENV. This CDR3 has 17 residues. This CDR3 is CASSRRVTSGRTGEQFF. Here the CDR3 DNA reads TGTGCCAGCAGCCGACGGGTGACTAGCGGGAGAACTGGTGAGCAGTTCTTC.

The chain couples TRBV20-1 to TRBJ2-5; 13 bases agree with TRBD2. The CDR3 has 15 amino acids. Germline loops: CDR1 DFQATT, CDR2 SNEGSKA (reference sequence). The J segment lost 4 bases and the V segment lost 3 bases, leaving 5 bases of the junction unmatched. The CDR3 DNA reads TGCAGTGCTAGTCGGACTAGCGGGAGTGGAGAGACCCAGTACTTC. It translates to CSASRTSGSGETQYF.

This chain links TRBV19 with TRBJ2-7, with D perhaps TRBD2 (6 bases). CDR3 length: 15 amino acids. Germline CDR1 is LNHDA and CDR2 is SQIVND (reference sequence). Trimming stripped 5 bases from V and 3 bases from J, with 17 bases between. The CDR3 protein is CASSFVGGYSYEQYF. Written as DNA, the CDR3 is TGTGCCAGTAGTTTCGTTGGGGGGTATAGCTACGAGCAGTACTTC.